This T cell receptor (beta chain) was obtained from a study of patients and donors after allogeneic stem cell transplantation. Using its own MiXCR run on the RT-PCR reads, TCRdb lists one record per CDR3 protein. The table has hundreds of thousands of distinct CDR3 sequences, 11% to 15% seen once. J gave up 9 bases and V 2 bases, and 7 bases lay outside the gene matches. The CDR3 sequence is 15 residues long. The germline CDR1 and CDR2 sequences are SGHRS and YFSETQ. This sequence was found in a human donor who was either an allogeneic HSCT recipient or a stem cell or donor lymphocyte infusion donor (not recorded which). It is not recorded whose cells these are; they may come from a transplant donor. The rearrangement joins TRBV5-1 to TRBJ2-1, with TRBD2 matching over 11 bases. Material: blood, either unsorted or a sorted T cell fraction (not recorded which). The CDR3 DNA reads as TGCGCCAGCAGCTTAGGGACTAGCGGTAGGGGTGAGCAGTTCTTC. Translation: CASSLGTSGRGEQFF.